Detailed here is one TCR beta chain. Its specificity is unknown. This entry is derived from a study of OX40 agonist ivuxolimab in advanced cancers. The overall study: The dose-escalation cohort was approximately 81% male, with a mean age of about 56 years, ranging roughly 20 to 90.

Sampling of blood occurred at baseline, cycle 4 day 1, and cycle 7 day 1. Study-level results: CD4+ and CD8+ T cells in blood underwent clonal expansion by week 6 at 0.1 to 3.0 mg/kg. Specificity for antigen went undetermined in the expanded peripheral T cells.

The CDR3 runs to 13 residues. CDR1 and CDR2 from the germline V gene are MGHDK and SYGVNS. The V and J ends lost 3 bases and 0 bases respectively, with 5 bases between them. Sequenced by immunoSEQ multiplex PCR; TCRdb stores in-frame clones only, minus some. The sample yields 48,000 or so clones, around nine tenths seen once. The J gene is TRBJ1-1, the V gene TRBV25-1; no firm D call. The sequencing here drew on CD4+ or CD8+ T cells sorted from blood, taken in a trial of the OX40 agonist ivuxolimab. The TCR was taken from an adult with an advanced solid tumor such as melanoma, head and neck, liver or kidney cancer. The CDR3 DNA sequence: TGTGCCAGCAGTGATCCCATGAACACTGAAGCTTTCTTT. This encodes CASSDPMNTEAFF.